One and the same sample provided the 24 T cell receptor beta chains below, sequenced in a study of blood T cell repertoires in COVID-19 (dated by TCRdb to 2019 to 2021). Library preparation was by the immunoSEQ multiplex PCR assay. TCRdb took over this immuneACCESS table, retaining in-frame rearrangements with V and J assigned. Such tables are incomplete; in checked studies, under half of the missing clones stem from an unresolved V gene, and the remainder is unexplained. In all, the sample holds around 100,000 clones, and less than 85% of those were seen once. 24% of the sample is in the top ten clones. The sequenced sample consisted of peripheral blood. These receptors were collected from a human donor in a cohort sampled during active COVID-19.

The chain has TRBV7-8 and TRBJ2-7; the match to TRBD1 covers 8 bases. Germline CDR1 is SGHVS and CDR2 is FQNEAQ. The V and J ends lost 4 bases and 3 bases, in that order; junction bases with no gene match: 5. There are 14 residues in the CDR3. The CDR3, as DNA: TGTGCCAGCAGCTCTTGGACAGGGAACTACGAGCAGTACTTC. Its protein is CASSSWTGNYEQYF.

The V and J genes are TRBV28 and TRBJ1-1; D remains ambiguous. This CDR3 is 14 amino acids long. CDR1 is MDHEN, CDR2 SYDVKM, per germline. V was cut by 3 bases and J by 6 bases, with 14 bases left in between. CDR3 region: CASSFPGKSPEAFF. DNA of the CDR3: TGTGCCAGCAGTTTCCCTGGCAAATCCCCTGAAGCTTTCTTT. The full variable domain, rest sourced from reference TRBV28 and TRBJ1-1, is DVKVTQSSRYLVKRTGEKVFLECVQDMDHENMFWYRQDPGLGLRLIYFSYDVKMKEKGDIPEGYSVSREKKERFSLILESASTNQTSMYLCASSFPGKSPEAFFGQGTRLTVV.

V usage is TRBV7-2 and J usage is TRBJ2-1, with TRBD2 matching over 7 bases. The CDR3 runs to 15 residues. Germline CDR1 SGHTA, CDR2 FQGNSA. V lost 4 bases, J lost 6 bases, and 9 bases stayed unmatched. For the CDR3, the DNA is TGTGCCAGCAGCTATCTGGGACTACCTTCCAATGAGCAGTTCTTC. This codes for CASSYLGLPSNEQFF.

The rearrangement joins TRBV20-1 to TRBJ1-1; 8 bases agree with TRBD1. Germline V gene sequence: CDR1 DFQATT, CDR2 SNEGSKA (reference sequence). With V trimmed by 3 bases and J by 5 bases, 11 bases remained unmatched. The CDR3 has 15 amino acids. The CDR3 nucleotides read TGCAGTGCTAGTTTCGACAGGGGCCGTGGGACTGAAGCTTTCTTT. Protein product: CSASFDRGRGTEAFF.

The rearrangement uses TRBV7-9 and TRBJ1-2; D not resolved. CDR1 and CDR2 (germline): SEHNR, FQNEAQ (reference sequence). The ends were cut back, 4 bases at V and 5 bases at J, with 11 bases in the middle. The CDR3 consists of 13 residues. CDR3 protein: CASSSEPGYGYTF. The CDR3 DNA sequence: TGTGCCAGCAGCTCTGAGCCCGGGTATGGCTACACCTTC.

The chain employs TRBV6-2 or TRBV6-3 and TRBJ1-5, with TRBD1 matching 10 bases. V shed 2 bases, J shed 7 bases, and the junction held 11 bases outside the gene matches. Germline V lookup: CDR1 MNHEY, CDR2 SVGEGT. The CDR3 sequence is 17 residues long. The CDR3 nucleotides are TGTGCCAGCAGTTACACACCCGGACAGGGGGGCTTCCAGCCCCAGCATTTT. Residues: CASSYTPGQGGFQPQHF.

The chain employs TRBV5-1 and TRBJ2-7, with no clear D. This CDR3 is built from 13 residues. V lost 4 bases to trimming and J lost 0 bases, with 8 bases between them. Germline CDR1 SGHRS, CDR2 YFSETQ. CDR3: CASSPQNSYEQYF. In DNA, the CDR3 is TGCGCCAGCAGCCCCCAAAACTCCTACGAGCAGTACTTC.

As DNA, the CDR3 is TGCGCCAGCAGAACTGACTTGAGTAGCAATCAGCCCCAGCATTTT. Protein: CASRTDLSSNQPQHF. This chain links TRBV5-1 with TRBJ1-5; unclear D gene. The ends were cut back, 5 bases at V and 0 bases at J, with 12 bases in the middle. There are 15 residues in the CDR3. Germline values: CDR1 SGHRS, CDR2 YFSETQ. The variable domain in full, completed from reference TRBV5-1 and TRBJ1-5, reads KAGVTQTPRYLIKTRGQQVTLSCSPISGHRSVSWYQQTPGQGLQFLFEYFSETQRNKGNFPGRFSGRQFSNSRSEMNVSTLELGDSALYLCASRTDLSSNQPQHFGDGTRLSIL.

CDR3 nucleotides: TGCGCCAGCAGACTGGGACAGTATAGCAATCAGCCCCAGCATTTT. It yields the protein CASRLGQYSNQPQHF. This chain uses TRBV5-1 with TRBJ1-5; 7 bases fit TRBD1. CDR1 is SGHRS and CDR2 is YFSETQ in the germline V gene. The ends lost 5 bases at V and 0 bases at J; junction bases unmatched: 5. CDR3 length: 15 amino acids.

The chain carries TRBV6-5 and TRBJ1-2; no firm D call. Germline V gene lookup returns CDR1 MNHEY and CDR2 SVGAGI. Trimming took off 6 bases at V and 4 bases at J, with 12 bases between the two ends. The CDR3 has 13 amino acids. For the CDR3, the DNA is TGTGCCAGCAGCGCCGTGGAGGGCTATGGCTACACCTTC. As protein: CASSAVEGYGYTF.

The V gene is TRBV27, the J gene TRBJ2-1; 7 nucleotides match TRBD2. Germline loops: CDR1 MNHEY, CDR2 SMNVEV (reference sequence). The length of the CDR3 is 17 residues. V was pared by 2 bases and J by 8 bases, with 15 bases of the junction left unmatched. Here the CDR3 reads CASSLTHGGSLHDEQFF. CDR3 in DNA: TGTGCCAGCAGTTTAACTCACGGCGGGAGTCTACACGATGAGCAGTTCTTC.

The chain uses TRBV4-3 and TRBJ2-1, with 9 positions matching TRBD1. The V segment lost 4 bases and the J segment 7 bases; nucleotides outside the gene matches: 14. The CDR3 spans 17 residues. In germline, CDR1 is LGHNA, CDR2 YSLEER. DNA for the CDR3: TGCGCCAGCAGCCCCTCCGACCCGGGACAGGGTCCAAATGAGCAGTTCTTC. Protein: CASSPSDPGQGPNEQFF.

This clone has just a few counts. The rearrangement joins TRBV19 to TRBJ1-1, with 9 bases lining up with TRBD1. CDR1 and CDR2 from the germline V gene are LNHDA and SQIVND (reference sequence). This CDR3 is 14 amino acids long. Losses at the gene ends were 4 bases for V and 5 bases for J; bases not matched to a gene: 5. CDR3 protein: CASSKQGARTEAFF. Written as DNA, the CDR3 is TGTGCCAGTAGTAAACAGGGGGCGCGGACTGAAGCTTTCTTT.

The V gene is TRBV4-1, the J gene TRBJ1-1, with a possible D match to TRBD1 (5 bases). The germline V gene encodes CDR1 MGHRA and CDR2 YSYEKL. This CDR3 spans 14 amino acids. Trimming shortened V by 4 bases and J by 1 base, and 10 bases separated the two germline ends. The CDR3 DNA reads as TGCGCCAGCAGCCCCTCCGGACAGAACACTGAAGCTTTCTTT. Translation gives CASSPSGQNTEAFF.

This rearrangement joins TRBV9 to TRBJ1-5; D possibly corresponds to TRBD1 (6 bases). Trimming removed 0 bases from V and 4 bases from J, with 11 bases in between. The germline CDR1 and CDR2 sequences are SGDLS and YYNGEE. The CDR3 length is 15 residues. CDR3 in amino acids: CASSVGRGINQPQHF. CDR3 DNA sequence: TGTGCCAGCAGCGTAGGTAGGGGGATAAATCAGCCCCAGCATTTT.

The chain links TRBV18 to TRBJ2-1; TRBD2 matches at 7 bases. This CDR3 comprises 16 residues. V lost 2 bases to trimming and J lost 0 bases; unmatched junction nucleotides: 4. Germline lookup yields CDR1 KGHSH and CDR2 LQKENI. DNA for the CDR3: TGTGCCAGCTCACCAGTCAGGGAGGGCTCCTACAATGAGCAGTTCTTC. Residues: CASSPVREGSYNEQFF.

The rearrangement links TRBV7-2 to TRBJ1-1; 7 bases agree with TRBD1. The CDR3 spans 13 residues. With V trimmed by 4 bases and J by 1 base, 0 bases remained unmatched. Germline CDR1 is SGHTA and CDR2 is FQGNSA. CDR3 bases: TGTGCCAGCAGCTCAGGGGGGAACACTGAAGCTTTCTTT. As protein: CASSSGGNTEAFF.

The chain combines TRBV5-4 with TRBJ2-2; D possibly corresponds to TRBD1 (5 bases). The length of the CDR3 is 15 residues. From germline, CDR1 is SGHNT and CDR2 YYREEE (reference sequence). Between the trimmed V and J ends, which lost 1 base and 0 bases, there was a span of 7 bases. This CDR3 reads CASSLRTPNTGELFF. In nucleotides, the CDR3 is TGTGCCAGCAGCTTGCGGACACCGAACACCGGGGAGCTGTTTTTT.

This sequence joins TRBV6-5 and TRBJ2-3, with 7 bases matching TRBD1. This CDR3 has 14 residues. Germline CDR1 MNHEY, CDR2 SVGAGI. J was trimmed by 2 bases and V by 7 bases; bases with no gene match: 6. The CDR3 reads CASNQGGPTDTQYF. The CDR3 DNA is TGTGCCAGCAATCAAGGGGGCCCCACAGATACGCAGTATTTT.

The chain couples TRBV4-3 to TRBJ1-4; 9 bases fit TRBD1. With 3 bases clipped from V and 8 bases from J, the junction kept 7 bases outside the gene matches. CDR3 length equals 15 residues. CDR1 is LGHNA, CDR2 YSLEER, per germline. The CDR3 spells CASSQNRGPGEKLFF. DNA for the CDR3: TGCGCCAGCAGCCAGAACAGGGGGCCTGGAGAAAAACTGTTTTTT.

The CDR3 loop reads CASSLVGQGSYGYTF. The DNA for the CDR3 is TGTGCCAGCAGCTTAGTGGGACAGGGGAGTTATGGCTACACCTTC. The gene calls are TRBV7-9 and TRBJ1-2; 10 bases align to TRBD1. V trimming: 1 base; J trimming: 5 bases; junction bases outside the gene matches: 4. Germline CDR1 and CDR2: SEHNR and FQNEAQ (reference sequence). The CDR3 runs 15 residues.

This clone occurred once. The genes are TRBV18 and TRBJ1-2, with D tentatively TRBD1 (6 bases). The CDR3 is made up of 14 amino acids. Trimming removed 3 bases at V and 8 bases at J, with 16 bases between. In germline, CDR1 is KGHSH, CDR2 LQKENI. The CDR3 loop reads CASSPAVTGPGYTF. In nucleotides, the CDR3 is TGTGCCAGCTCACCCGCGGTTACAGGGCCCGGCTACACCTTC.

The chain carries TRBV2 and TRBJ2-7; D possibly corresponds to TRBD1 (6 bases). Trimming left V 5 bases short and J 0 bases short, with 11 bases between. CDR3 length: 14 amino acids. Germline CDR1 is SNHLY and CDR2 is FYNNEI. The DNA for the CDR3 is TGTGCCAGCAGTTCGCAGGGGTCCTCCTACGAGCAGTACTTC. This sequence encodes CASSSQGSSYEQYF.

CDR3 in DNA: TGCAGTGCTAGACGTGAGATTGAGCAGTTCTTC. It is translated as CSARREIEQFF. This rearrangement joins TRBV20-1 to TRBJ2-1; D gene unclear. The V end lost 2 bases, the J end lost 9 bases, and 8 bases lay between the germline ends. This CDR3 has 11 amino acids. CDR1 and CDR2 from the germline V gene are DFQATT and SNEGSKA (reference sequence).